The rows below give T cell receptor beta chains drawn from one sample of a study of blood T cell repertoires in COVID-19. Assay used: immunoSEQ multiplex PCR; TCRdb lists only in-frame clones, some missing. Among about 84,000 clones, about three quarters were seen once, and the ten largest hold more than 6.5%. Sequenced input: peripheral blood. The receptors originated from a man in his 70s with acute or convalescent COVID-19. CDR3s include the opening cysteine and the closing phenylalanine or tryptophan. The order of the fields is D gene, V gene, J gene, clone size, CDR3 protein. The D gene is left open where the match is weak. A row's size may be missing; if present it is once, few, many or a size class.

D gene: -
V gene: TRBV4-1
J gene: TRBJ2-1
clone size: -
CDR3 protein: CASSQDRGGGYLEQFF

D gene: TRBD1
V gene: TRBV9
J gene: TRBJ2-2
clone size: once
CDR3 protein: CASQQGAGTGELFF

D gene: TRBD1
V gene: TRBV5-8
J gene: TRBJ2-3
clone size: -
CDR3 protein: CASSGGQSAADTQYF

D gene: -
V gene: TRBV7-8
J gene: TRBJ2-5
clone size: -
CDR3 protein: CASSRRVIGQETQYF

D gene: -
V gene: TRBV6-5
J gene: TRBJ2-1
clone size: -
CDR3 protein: CASSPRTEEFF

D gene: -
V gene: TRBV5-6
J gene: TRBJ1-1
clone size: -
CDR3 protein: CASSFRGTEAFF

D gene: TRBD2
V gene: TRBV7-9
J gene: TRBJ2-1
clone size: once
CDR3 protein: CASSGSGTEQFF

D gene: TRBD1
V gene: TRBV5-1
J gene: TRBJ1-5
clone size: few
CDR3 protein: CASSPGQANQPQHF

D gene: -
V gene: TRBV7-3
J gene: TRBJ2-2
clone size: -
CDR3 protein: CASSPQARGTGELFF

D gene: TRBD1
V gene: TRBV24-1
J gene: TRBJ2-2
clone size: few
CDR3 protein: CATSGQGNTGELFF

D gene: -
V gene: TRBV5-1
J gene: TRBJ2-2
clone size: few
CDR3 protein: CASSLGLASSAGELFF

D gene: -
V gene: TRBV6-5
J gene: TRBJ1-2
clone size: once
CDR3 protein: CASTPDSNYGYTF

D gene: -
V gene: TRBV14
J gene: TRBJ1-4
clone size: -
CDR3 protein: CASSQAGPNEKLFF

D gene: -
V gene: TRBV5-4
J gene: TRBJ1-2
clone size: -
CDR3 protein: CASSLVAGVGYTF

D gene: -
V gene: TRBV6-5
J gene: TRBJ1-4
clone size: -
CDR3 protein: CASSYMGGNWVF

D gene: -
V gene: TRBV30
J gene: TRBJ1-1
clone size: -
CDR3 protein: CAWSLTGNTEAFF

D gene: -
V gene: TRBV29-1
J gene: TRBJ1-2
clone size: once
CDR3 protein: CSVEWRNYGYTF

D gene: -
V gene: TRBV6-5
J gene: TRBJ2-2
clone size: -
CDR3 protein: CASSLQGRGELFF

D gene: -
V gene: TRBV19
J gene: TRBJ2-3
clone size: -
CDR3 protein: CASSGGAQIGTQYF

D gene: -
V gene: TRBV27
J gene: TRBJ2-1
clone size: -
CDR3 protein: CASSLSSGGIPYNEQFF

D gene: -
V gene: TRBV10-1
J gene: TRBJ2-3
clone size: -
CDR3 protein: CASSDSWRTDTQYF

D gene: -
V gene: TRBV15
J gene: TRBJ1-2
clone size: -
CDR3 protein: CATSRVSGRGAYGYTF

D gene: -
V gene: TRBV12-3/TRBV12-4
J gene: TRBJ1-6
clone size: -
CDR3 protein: CASTLQGSSPLHF

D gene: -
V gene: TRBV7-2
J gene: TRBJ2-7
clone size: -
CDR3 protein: CASSLGGARFYEQYF

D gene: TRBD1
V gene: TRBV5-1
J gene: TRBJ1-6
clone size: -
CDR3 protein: CASSPDEGAVNSPLHF

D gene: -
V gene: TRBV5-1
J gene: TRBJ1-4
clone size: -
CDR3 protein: CASSLVSGATNEKLFF

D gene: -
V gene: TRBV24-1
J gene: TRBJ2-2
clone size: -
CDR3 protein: CATSGSVGVVNTGELFF

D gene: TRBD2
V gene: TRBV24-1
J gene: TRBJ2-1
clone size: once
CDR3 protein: CATSDQGTSGDYNEQFF

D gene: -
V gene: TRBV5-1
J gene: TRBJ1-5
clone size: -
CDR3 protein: CASSLAGDNQPQHF

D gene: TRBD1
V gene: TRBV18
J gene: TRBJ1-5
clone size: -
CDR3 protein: CASSGQGDQPQHF

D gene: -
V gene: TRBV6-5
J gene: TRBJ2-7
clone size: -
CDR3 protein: CASSLATPYEQYF

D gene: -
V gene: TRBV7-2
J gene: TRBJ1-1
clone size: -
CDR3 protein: CASSLARGKGAEAFF

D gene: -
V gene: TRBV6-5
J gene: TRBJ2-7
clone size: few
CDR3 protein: CASGQLITSEQYF

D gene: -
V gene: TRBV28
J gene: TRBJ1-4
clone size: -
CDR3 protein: CASSLSGGQEKLFF

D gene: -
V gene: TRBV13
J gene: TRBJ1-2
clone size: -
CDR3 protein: CASSPDTLGGYTF

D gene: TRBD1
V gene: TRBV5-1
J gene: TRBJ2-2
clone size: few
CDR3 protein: CASSPGTGFSGELFF

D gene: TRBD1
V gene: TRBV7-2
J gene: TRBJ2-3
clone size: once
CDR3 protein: CASSRDRGTDTQYF

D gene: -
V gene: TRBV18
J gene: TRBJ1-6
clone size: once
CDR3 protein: CASSPGPSVNPLHF

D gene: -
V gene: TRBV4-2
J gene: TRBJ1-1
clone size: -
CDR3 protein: CASSQEWGLEAFF

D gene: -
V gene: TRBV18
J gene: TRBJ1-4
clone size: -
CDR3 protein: CASSPLGPGMKTNEKLFF

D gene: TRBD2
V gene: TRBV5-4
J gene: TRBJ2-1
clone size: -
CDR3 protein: CASSFGPKGPSGRNEQFF

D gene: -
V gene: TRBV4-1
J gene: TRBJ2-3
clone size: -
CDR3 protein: CASSPKEQGTDTQYF

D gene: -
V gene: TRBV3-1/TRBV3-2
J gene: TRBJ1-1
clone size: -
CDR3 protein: CASSQDQGHREAFF

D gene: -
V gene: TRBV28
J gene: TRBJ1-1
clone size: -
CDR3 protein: CASSSSQGTEAFF

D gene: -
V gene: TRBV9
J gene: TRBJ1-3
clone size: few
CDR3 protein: CASSEQPSGNTIYF

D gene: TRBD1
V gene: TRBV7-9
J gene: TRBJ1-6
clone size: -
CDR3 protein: CASSSGGENSPLHF

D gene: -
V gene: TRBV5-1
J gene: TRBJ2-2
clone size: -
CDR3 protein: CASRPSFQRENTGELFF

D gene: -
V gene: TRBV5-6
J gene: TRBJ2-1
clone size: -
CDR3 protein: CASSFGSGELYEQFF

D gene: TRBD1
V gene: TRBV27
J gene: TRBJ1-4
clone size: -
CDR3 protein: CASSSAGTGINEKLFF

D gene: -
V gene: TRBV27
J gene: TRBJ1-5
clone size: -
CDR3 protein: CASSLRQEDQPQHF